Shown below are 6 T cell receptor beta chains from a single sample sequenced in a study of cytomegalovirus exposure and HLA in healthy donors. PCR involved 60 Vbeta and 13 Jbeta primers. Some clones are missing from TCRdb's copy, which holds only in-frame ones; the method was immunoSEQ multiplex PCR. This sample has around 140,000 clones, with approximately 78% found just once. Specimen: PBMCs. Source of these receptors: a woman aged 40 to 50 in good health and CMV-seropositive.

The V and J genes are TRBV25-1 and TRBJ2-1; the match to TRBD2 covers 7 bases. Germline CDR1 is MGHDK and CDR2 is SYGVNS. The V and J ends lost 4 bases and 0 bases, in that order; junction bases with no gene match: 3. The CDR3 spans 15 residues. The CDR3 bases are TGTGCCAGCAGTGCTCCGGGAGGCTCCTACAATGAGCAGTTCTTC. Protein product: CASSAPGGSYNEQFF.

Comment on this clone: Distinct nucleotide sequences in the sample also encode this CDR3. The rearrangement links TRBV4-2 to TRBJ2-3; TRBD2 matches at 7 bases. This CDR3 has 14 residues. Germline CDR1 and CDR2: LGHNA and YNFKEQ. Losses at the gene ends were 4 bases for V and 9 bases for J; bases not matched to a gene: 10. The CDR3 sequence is CASSPRLAGATQYF. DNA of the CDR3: TGTGCCAGCAGCCCCCGACTAGCAGGAGCGACGCAGTATTTT.

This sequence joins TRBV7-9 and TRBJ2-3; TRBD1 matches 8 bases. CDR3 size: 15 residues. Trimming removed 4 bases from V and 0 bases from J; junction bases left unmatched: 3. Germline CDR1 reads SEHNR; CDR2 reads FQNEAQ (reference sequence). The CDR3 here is CASSSDRASTDTQYF. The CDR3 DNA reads TGTGCCAGCAGCTCGGACAGGGCCAGCACAGATACGCAGTATTTT.

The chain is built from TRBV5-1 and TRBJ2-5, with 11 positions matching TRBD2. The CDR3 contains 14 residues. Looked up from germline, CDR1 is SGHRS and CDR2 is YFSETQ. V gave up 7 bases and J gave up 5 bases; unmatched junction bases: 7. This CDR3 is CASALAGVGETQYF. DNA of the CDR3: TGCGCCAGCGCACTAGCGGGAGTAGGTGAGACCCAGTACTTC.

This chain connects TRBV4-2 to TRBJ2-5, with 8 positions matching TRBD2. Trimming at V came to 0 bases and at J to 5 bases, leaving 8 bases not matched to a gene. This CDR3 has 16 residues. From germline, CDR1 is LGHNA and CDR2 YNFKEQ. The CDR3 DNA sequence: TGTGCCAGCAGCCAAGATGAGCTATCGGGGGGGGAGACCCAGTACTTC. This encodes CASSQDELSGGETQYF.

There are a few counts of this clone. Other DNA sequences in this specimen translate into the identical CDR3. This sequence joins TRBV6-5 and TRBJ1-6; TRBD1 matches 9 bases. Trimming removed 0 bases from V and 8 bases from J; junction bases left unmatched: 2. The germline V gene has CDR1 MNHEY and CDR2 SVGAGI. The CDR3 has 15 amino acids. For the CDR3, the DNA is TGTGCCAGCAGTTACTCGAGGACAGGGGATTCACCCCTCCACTTT. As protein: CASSYSRTGDSPLHF.